These T cell receptor beta chains were read from a single sample in a study of shared clonotypes between healthy human individuals. The repertoire was sequenced with immunoSEQ multiplex PCR; TCRdb's copy has only in-frame clones and lacks some. The sample includes about 2 million clones, approximately 94% seen only once; the top ten take around 1.1%. The sequencing input was naive CD8+ T cells sorted from blood. The receptors derive from a man aged 18-30 years in good health. CDR3s include the opening cysteine and the closing phenylalanine or tryptophan. Each record gives: D gene, V gene, clone size, J gene, CDR3 DNA, CDR3 protein. The D gene is left open where the match is weak. Clone sizes are given selectively: once, few, many, or a class where the clone is expanded.

NA	TRBV5-1	NA	TRBJ1-1	TGCGCCAGCAGCTTGGACCCGGGAGGGCCCCTCACTGAAGCTTTCTTT	CASSLDPGGPLTEAFF
NA	TRBV11-2	NA	TRBJ2-1	TGTGCCAGCAGCTTAGATCCATCAGGGACCTACAATGAGCAGTTCTTC	CASSLDPSGTYNEQFF
NA	TRBV19	NA	TRBJ1-6	TGTGCCAGTAGTCCTGCCCCAGTTCAGGGGCTGGGTTCACCCCTCCACTTT	CASSPAPVQGLGSPLHF
NA	TRBV4-3	NA	TRBJ1-1	TGCGCCAGCAGCCAAGCAGGAGGGGTGAACACTGAAGCTTTCTTT	CASSQAGGVNTEAFF
NA	TRBV9	NA	TRBJ2-7	TGTGCCAGCAGCCCCGGAGGGGAATACGAGCAGTACTTC	CASSPGGEYEQYF
NA	TRBV6-5	NA	TRBJ2-6	TGTGCCAGCAGTTCCGGCCCGTCTGGGGCCAACGTCCTGACTTTC	CASSSGPSGANVLTF
NA	TRBV6-1	once	TRBJ2-3	TGTGCCAGCAGTGACCTCCTCCTCGGGGTGGATTACGGCACAGATACGCAGTATTTT	CASSDLLLGVDYGTDTQYF
NA	TRBV4-3	NA	TRBJ2-5	TGCGCCAGCAGCCAAGATCTCTGGGAGACCCAGTACTTC	CASSQDLWETQYF
NA	TRBV29-1	NA	TRBJ2-5	TGCAGCGCCGCGGCAGAGACCCAGTACTTC	CSAAAETQYF
TRBD1	TRBV5-6	NA	TRBJ2-3	TGTGCCAGCAGCTTCTCGACAGGGAGAACAGATACGCAGTATTTT	CASSFSTGRTDTQYF
NA	TRBV10-2	NA	TRBJ1-1	TGCGCCAGTTGGGGACCGAAGGCTTTCTTT	CASWGPKAFF
NA	TRBV27	NA	TRBJ2-5	TGTGCCAGCAGTTTATTGGGGGCTGGGGAGACCCAGTACTTC	CASSLLGAGETQYF
NA	TRBV6-6	NA	TRBJ2-3	TGTGCCAGCAGTTACGGGAAAAGCGCAGATACGCAGTATTTT	CASSYGKSADTQYF
NA	TRBV27	NA	TRBJ2-3	TGTGCCAGCAGTTTCCTTGGAGTAACTGGGGCAGATACGCAGTATTTT	CASSFLGVTGADTQYF
TRBD1	TRBV2	once	TRBJ2-7	TGTGCCAGCAGTCCCGGACAGGGGGGGTACGAGCAGTACTTC	CASSPGQGGYEQYF
NA	TRBV27	NA	TRBJ2-7	TGTGCCAGCAGGACCGGGACCATGGGTTACGAGCAGTACTTC	CASRTGTMGYEQYF
NA	TRBV5-6	NA	TRBJ1-1	TGTGCCAGCAGCTTAGGGCCCGGAAGCAAGGCTTTCTTT	CASSLGPGSKAFF
NA	TRBV5-4	NA	TRBJ2-2	TGTGCCAGCAGTCGGGACTCGAACACCGGGGAGCTGTTTTTT	CASSRDSNTGELFF
NA	TRBV5-6	NA	TRBJ2-1	TGTGCCAGCAGCTTGGGGGGCGTGGCGGTTGGCTACAATGAGCAGTTCTTC	CASSLGGVAVGYNEQFF
NA	TRBV27	NA	TRBJ2-5	TGTGCCAGCAGTCCCAGGGACCCCATCGCCGAGACCCAGTACTTC	CASSPRDPIAETQYF
TRBD2	TRBV4-3	NA	TRBJ2-1	TGCGCCAGCAGCCAAGATGGGACTAGCGGGATTATACCTAGCTCCTACAATGAGCAGTTCTTC	CASSQDGTSGIIPSSYNEQFF
NA	TRBV6-6	NA	TRBJ1-1	TGTGCCAGTGGGGGATTGAACACTGAAGCTTTCTTT	CASGGLNTEAFF
NA	TRBV6-6	NA	TRBJ2-7	TGTGCCAGCAGTTACCCAGAGGGGCGGGGGCAGTACTTC	CASSYPEGRGQYF
TRBD2	TRBV9	NA	TRBJ2-1	TGTGCCAGCAGCCCATCCGGGACTAGCCCCATCTTC	CASSPSGTSPIF
TRBD1	TRBV5-4	NA	TRBJ2-6	TGTGCCAGCAGCTTCGACAGGGAAGGATATGGGGCCAACGTCCTGACTTTC	CASSFDREGYGANVLTF
TRBD1	TRBV5-4	NA	TRBJ1-1	TGTGCCAGCAGCCTTCTGACCGGGACAGGGACGGATGAAGCTTTCTTT	CASSLLTGTGTDEAFF
NA	TRBV21-1	once	TRBJ2-5	TGTGCCAGCAGCCCCGACCCCTGGTCTCAGTACTTC	CASSPDPWSQYF
TRBD1	TRBV9	NA	TRBJ1-6	TGTGCCAGCAGCGGGACAGGGGCAAATTCACCCCTCCACTTT	CASSGTGANSPLHF